This TCR beta chain was sequenced in a study of shared clonotypes between healthy human individuals. Overall study: Per donor, CD8 memory used one plate, CD8 naive used two, CD4 memory used three and CD4 naive used three.

Data came from immunoSEQ multiplex PCR; TCRdb stores just in-frame clones and leaves some out. In the table there are 2 million to 2.5 million clones, about 94% of which are singletons. CDR1 SGHVS and CDR2 FQNEAQ come from the germline V gene. V shed 5 bases and J 2 bases; nucleotides not matched to a gene: 10. CDR3 size: 17 residues. It was CD45RO-negative cells, positively selected for CCR7, that made up naive CD8 cells, with terminally differentiated effector memory CD45RA+ cells excluded. V and J are TRBV7-8 and TRBJ2-3; 10 bases fit TRBD2. The sequenced material came from naive CD8+ T cells sorted from blood. This clonotype was obtained from a man aged 18 to 35 in good health. The CDR3 coding sequence is TGTGCCAGCAGCCAAACCGGGACTAGCGTATACACAGATACGCAGTATTTT. Translating it yields CASSQTGTSVYTDTQYF.